This TCR beta chain was captured in a study of T cells in Graves' hyperthyroidism and ophthalmopathy (dated by TCRdb to between 2019 and 2020). For the study in its entirety: Peripheral blood samples were taken at the time of initial diagnosis, prior to any treatment. The paper reports TCR Vbeta CDR3 sequencing of some 140 peripheral blood samples: 40 to 45 ophthalmopathy, 70 to 85 hyperthyroidism and about 17 progressor patients. Prospective prediction of ophthalmopathy was tested in an independent validation cohort of fewer than 20 hyperthyroidism patients and some 17 patients who later progressed to ophthalmopathy. The study also compared thyroid tissue and blood T-cell repertoires from more than five Graves' hyperthyroidism patients. The 100 or so discovery patients were divided at random into training and test sets in a 7:3 ratio. To identify TCR V-J signatures that set the groups apart, the researchers used a discovery cohort of 100 patients, made up of 43 with Graves' ophthalmopathy and 57 with stable Graves' hyperthyroidism. Once sampling was done, hyperthyroidism patients were given methimazole at a starting dose of 30 mg daily, whereas ophthalmopathy patients were given high-dose intravenous methylprednisolone.

CDR1 and CDR2, per the germline V gene (reference sequence), are MNHEY and SMNVEV. Taken from cysteine to phenylalanine, the CDR3 has 14 residues. Of all the DNA, just the CDR3 is kept, 42 bases in frame from base 1. Trimming leaves V shorter by 4 bases and J shorter by 4 bases, with the junction holding 6 bases beyond the gene matches. Moderately to severely active disease, a Clinical Activity Score of at least 3, a NOSPECS grade of at least 4, and a duration under 3 months were present in ophthalmopathy patients. Patients with uncontrolled infections, other autoimmune diseases, pregnancy or lactation were excluded. Diagnoses were established on the basis of clinical symptoms, serum thyroxine and TRAb, thyroid ultrasound, and orbital computed tomography. PBMCs were isolated from approximately 10 ml of fresh peripheral blood by Ficoll-Paque density gradient centrifugation. Total RNA was extracted using Trizol reagent, and RNA quality was assessed on an Agilent 2100 Bioanalyzer.

Overall results and qualifications from the work: In validation, the model predicted progression to ophthalmopathy with about 71% sensitivity and roughly 75% specificity, a median of 6.5 months before onset. Sample size was not statistically predetermined, and investigators were not blinded to group allocation. Most expanded thyroid clonotypes (frequency above 0.001) were also detected in blood, a finding suggesting that blood repertoires may reflect thyroid immune responses. Ophthalmopathy was separated from stable hyperthyroidism by a 13 V-J signature model, with about 86% sensitivity and approximately 84% specificity obtained in cross-validation and 80%/75% obtained in testing.

This clonotype was seen only a few times. Its cognate antigen has yet to be identified. No quality values exist for individual bases; no much larger clone is one base distant. The TCR beta CDR3 regions were amplified from RNA transcripts. The first round of RT-PCR for the TCR CDR3 was performed with the HTBI primer set and the Qiagen OneStep RT-PCR kit. A second multiplex PCR round built the libraries, followed by size selection and purification. The libraries were sequenced on an Illumina HiSeq2000 using paired-end 100 bp reads. In the authors' own workflow: Raw data were processed with SOAPnuke, discarding reads with adapters, uncalled bases, mean Phred below 15, or no exact constant-primer or identifier match. High-quality paired reads were merged with COPE v1.2.5, and unique nucleotide sequences were defined as clonotypes. MiTCR v1.1 was used to align clonotypes to the IMGT TRBV, TRBD and TRBJ reference segments. The analysis included only V-J combinations with a frequency above 0.0001, which together covered 99% to 99.2% of the repertoires. A TCS score was defined as the ratio of F50 (clonal expansion) to E x V (chaos), with BLOSUM62-based TCRdist applied between CDR3 peptides within each V-J. Welch's t-statistics and random forest reduced 514 V-J features to 13, which were used in a naive Bayes classifier (R e1071). Through fastp at Q25 and MiXCR, TCRdb rebuilt clones from the public reads, retaining in-frame beta chains. Records with the same CDR3 protein are collapsed into one entry carrying the most frequent genes and DNA. TCRdb's processing, not the authors', yielded these V and J calls. This sample gives about 530,000 distinct CDR3 sequences in total; 17% of them show up just once. The leading ten clones occupy under 20% of the sample.

The sample taken for sequencing was blood. This chain joins TRBV27 to TRBJ1-2; 7 middle bases align to TRBD1. The TCR was taken from a woman between 18 and 30 years old with Graves' ophthalmopathy. The DNA sequence follows: TGTGCCAGCAGTTCCGCGACAGGGCCCTATGGCTACACCTTC. It specifies CASSSATGPYGYTF.